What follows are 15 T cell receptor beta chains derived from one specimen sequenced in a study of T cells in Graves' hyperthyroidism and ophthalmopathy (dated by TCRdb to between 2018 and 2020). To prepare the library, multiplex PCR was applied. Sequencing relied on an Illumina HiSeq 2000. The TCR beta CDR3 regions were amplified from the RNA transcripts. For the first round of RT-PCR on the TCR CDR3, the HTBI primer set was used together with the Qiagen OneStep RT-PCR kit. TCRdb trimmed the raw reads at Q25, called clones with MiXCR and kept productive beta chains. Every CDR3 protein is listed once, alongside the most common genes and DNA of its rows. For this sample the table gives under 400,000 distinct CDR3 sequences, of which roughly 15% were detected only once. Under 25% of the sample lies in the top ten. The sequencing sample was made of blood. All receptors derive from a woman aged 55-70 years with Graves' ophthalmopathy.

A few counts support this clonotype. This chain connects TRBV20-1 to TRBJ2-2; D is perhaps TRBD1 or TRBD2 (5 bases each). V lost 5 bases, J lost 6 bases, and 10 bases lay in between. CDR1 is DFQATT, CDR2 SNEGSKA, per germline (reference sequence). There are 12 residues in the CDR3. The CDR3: CSALGESGELFF. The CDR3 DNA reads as TGCAGTGCTTTGGGGGAGTCCGGGGAGCTGTTTTTT.

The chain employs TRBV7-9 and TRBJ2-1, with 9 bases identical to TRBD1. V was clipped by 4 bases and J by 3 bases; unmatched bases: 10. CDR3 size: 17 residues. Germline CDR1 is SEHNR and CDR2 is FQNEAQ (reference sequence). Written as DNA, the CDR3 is TGTGCCAGCAGCTCCACAGGGGACAGGGTCTACTACAATGAGCAGTTCTTC. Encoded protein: CASSSTGDRVYYNEQFF.

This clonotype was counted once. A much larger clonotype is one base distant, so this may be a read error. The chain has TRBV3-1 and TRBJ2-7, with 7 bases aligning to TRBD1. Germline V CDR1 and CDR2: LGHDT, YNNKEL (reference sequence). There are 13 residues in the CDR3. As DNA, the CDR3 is TGTACCAGCAGCTCTACAGGGGCGGACGAGCAGTACTTC. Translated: CTSSSTGADEQYF.

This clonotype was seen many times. Written as DNA, the CDR3 is TGTGCCAGCAGTGAGGACAGCTATTCCCAGCCCCAGCATTTT. Translation gives CASSEDSYSQPQHF. This chain uses TRBV6-1 with TRBJ1-5; the D gene is possibly TRBD1 (6 bases). The germline gives CDR1 MNHNS, CDR2 SASEGT. The ends were cut back, 3 bases at V and 7 bases at J, with 13 bases in the middle. The CDR3 spans 14 residues.

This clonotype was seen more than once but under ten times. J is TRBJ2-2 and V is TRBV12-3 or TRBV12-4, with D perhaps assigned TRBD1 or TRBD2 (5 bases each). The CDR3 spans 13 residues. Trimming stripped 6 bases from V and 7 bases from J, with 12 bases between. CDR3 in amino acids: CASSGAVVGELFF. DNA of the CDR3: TGTGCCAGCAGCGGGGCCGTGGTCGGGGAGCTGTTTTTT.

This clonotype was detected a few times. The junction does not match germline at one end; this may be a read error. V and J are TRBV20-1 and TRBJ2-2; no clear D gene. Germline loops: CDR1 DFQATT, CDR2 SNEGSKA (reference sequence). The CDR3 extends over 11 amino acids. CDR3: CNAAAFGELFF. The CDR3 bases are TGCAATGCTGCGGCATTCGGGGAGCTGTTTTTT.

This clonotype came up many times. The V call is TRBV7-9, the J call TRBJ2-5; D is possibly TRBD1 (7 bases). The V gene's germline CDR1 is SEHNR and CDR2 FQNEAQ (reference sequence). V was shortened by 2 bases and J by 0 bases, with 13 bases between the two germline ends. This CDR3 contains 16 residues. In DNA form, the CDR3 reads TGTGCCAGCAGCTTATCGCGGGACAGTTACCAAGAGACCCAGTACTTC. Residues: CASSLSRDSYQETQYF.

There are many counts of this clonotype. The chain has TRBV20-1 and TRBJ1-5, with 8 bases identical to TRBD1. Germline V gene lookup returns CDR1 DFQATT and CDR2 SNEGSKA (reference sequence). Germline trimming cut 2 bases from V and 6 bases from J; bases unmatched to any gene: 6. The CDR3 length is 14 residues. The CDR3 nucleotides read TGCAGTGCTAGACAGGGGGCCTTAAGTCAGCCCCAGCATTTT. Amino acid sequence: CSARQGALSQPQHF.

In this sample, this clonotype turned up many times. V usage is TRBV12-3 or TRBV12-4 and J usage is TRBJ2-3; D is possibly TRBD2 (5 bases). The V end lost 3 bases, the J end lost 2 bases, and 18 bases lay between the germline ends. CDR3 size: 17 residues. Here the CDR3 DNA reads TGTGCCAGCAGTTTTTTTAGGACTCCTTCTTCCACAGATACGCAGTATTTT. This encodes CASSFFRTPSSTDTQYF.

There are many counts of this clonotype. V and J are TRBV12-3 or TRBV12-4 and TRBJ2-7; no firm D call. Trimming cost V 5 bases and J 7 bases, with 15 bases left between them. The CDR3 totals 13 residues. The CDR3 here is CASSQRPAWEQYF. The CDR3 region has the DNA TGTGCCAGCAGTCAACGGCCAGCGTGGGAGCAGTACTTC.

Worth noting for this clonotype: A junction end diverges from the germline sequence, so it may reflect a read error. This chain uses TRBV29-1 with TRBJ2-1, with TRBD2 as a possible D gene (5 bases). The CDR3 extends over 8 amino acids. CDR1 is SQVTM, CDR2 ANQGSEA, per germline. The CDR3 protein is CSDGEQLF. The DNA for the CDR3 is TGCAGCGACGGGGAGCAGCTCTTC.

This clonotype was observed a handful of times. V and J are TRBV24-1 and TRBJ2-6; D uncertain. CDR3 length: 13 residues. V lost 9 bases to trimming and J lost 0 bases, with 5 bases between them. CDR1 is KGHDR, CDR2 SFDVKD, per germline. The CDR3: CATGYSGANVLTF. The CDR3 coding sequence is TGTGCCACCGGTTACTCTGGGGCCAACGTCCTGACTTTC.

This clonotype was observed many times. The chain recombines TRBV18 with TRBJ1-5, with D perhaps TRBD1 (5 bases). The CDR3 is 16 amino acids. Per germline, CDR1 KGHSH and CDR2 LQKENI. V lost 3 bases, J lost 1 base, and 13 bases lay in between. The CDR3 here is CASSPMGVGSNQPQHF. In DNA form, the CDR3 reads TGTGCCAGCTCACCGATGGGGGTCGGGAGCAATCAGCCCCAGCATTTT.

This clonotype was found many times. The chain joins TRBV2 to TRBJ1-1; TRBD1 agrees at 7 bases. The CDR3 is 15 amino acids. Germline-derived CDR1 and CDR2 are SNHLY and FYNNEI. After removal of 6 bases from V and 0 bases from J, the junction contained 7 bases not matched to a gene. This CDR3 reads CASRSDRAMNTEAFF. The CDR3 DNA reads TGTGCCAGCAGGTCCGACAGGGCCATGAACACTGAAGCTTTCTTT.

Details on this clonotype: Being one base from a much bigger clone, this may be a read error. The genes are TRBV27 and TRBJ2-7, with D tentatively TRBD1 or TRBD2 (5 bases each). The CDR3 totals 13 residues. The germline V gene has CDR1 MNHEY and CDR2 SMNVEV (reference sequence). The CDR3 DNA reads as TGTGCCAGCAGAGAGGGGAGCTCCTACGGGCAGTACTTC. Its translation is CASREGSSYGQYF.